This T cell receptor (beta chain) is from a study of cytomegalovirus exposure and HLA in healthy donors. Broader study findings: More clonal expansion characterized HLA-associated TCR beta chains than equally common others in a later analysis. Three CMV-associated chains were confirmed in vitro to be specific for CMV antigens. Sequence variants that were highly shared formed a cluster that was likely a sequencing artifact.

PCR employed 60 Vbeta and 13 Jbeta primers. The assay was immunoSEQ multiplex PCR, and TCRdb's table has in-frame clones only and misses some. Among approximately 100,000 clones listed, roughly four fifths were seen once. Germline loops: CDR1 SGHDT, CDR2 YYEEEE. The CDR3 has 11 amino acids. Trimming removed 5 bases at V and 2 bases at J, with 5 bases between. With respect to this clone: Its antigen is as yet unknown.

Sequencing was done on a sample of PBMCs. This clonotype was sampled from a man between 50 and 59 years old in good health and CMV-seronegative. The V call is TRBV5-6, the J call TRBJ2-7; the D is unclear. The CDR3 DNA is TGTGCCAGCAGTCGGGCCTACGAGCAGTACTTC. Residues: CASSRAYEQYF.